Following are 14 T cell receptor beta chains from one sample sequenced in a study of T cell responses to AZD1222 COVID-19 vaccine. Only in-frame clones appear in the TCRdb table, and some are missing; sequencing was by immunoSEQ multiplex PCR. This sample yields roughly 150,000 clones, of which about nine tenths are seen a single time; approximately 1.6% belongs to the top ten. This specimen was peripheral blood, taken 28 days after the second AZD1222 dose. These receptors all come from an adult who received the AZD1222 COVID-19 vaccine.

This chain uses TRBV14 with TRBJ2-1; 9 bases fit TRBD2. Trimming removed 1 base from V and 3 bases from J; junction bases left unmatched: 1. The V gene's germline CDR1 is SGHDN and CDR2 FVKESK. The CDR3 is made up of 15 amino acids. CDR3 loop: CASSQGLAVYNEQFF. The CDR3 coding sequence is TGTGCCAGCAGCCAAGGACTAGCGGTCTACAATGAGCAGTTCTTC.

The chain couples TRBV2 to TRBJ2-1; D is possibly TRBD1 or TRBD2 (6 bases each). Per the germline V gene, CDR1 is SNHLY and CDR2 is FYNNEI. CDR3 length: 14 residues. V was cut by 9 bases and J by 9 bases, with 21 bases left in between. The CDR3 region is CARQPREGGAEQFF. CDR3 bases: TGTGCCAGACAACCTCGTGAGGGGGGCGCTGAGCAGTTCTTC.

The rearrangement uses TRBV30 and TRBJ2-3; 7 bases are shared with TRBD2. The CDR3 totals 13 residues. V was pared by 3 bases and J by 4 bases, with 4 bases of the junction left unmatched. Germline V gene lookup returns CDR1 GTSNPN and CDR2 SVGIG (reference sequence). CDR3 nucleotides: TGTGCCTGGAGCCCGGGGGGTCCAGATACGCAGTATTTT. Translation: CAWSPGGPDTQYF.

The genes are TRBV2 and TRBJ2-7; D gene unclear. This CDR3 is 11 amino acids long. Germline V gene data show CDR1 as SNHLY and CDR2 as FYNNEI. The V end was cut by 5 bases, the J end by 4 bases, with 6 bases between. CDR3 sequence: CASSPQYEQYV. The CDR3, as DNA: TGTGCCAGCAGTCCACAATACGAGCAGTACGTC.

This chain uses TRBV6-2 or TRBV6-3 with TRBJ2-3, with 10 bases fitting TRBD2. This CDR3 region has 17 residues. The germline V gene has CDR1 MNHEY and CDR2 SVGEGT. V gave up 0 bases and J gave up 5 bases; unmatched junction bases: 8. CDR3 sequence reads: CASSYSTLAGVGDTQYF. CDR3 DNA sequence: TGTGCCAGCAGTTACTCGACCCTAGCGGGAGTGGGAGATACGCAGTATTTT.

CDR3 nucleotide sequence: TGTGCCAGCAGCTTCCCGGGACAGGCTATCGGGGAGCTGTTTTTT. The encoded protein is CASSFPGQAIGELFF. The J gene is TRBJ2-2, the V gene TRBV5-6; TRBD1 matches 8 bases. V lost 2 bases, J lost 7 bases, and 7 bases stayed unmatched. Germline CDR1 reads SGHDT; CDR2 reads YYEEEE. The CDR3 length is 15 residues. The full variable domain, in which reference TRBV5-6 and TRBJ2-2 provide the parts outside the CDR3, is DAGVTQSPTHLIKTRGQQVTLRCSPKSGHDTVSWYQQALGQGPQFIFQYYEEEERQRGNFPDRFSGHQFPNYSSELNVNALLLGDSALYLCASSFPGQAIGELFFGEGSRLTVL.

The DNA of the CDR3 is TGTGCCAGCAGCTTATACATGGGACAGGGGGAAGGGACTAATGAAAAACTGTTTTTT. This sequence encodes CASSLYMGQGEGTNEKLFF. This chain connects TRBV13 to TRBJ1-4; TRBD1 matches 11 bases. The V gene's germline CDR1 is PRHDT and CDR2 FYEKMQ (reference sequence). V was pared by 2 bases and J by 2 bases, with 10 bases of the junction left unmatched. The CDR3 is made up of 19 amino acids.

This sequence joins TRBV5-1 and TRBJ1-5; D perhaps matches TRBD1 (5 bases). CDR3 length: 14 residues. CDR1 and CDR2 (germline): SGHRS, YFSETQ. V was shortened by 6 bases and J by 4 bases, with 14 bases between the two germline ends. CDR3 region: CASIRRGQNQPQHF. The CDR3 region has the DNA TGCGCCAGCATTCGCCGGGGCCAAAATCAGCCCCAGCATTTT.

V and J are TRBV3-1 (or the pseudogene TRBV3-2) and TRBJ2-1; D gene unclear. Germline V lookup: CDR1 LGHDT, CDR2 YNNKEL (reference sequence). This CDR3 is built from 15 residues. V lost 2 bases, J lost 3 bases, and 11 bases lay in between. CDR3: CASSQRSVNYNEQFF. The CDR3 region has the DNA TGTGCCAGCAGCCAAAGGTCTGTAAACTACAATGAGCAGTTCTTC.

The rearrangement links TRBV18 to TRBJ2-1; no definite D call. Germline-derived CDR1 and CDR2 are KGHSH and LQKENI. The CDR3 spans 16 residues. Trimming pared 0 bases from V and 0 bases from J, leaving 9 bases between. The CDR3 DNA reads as TGTGCCAGCTCACCACCGGGGTTGAGCTCCTACAATGAGCAGTTCTTC. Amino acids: CASSPPGLSSYNEQFF.

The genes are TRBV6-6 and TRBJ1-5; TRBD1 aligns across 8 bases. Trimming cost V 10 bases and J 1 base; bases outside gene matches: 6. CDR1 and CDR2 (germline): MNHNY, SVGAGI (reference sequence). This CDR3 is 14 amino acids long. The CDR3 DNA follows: TGTGCCACTTGGGACAGGATAAGCAATCAGCCCCAGCATTTT. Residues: CATWDRISNQPQHF.

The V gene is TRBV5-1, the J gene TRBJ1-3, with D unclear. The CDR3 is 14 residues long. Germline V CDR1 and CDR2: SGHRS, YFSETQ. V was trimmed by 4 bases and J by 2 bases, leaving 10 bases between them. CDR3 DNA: TGCGCCAGCAGCATGTCCGGACCTGGAAACACCATATATTTT. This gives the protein CASSMSGPGNTIYF.

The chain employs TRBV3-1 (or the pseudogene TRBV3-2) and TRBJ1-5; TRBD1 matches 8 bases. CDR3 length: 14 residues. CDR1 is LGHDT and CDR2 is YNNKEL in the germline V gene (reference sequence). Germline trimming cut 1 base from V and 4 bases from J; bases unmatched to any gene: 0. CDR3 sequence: CASSQGTGNQPQHF. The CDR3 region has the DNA TGTGCCAGCAGCCAAGGGACAGGGAATCAGCCCCAGCATTTT.

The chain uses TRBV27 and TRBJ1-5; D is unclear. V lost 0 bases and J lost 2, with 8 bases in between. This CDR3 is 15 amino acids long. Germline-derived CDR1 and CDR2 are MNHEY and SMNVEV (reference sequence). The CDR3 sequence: CASSLSGIGNQPQHF. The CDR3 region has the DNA TGTGCCAGCAGTTTATCAGGGATCGGCAATCAGCCCCAGCATTTT.